These 25 T cell receptor beta chains originate from one sample sequenced in a study of cytomegalovirus exposure and HLA in healthy donors. Researchers ran the PCR with 60 Vbeta and 13 Jbeta primers. Sequenced by immunoSEQ multiplex PCR; TCRdb stores in-frame clones only, minus some. The sample has approximately 100,000 clones; around two thirds are singletons. The sequenced sample was PBMCs. These receptors were collected from a man aged 25-45 years in good health and CMV-seropositive.

V and J are TRBV7-6 and TRBJ1-3; D gene uncertain. CDR1 is SGHVS and CDR2 is FNYEAQ in the germline V gene. This CDR3 has 15 residues. Trimming left V 4 bases short and J 1 base short, with 11 bases between. The CDR3 sequence is CASSSGSFSGNTIYF. The CDR3 region has the DNA TGTGCCAGCAGCTCCGGGTCCTTTTCTGGAAACACCATATATTTT. The whole variable domain, filled in from reference TRBV7-6 and TRBJ1-3, reads GAGVSQSPRYKVTKRGQDVALRCDPISGHVSLYWYRQALGQGPEFLTYFNYEAQQDKSGLPNDRFSAERPEGSISTLTIQRTEQRDSAMYRCASSSGSFSGNTIYFGEGSWLTVV.

The J gene is TRBJ1-6, the V gene TRBV6-6, with no clear D. Trimming removed 5 bases from V and 13 bases from J, with 12 bases in between. There are 12 residues in the CDR3. The germline V gene has CDR1 MNHNY and CDR2 SVGAGI (reference sequence). The DNA for the CDR3 is TGTGCCAGCAGTAGCATTCCTCCCCCCCTCCACTTT. Translating gives CASSSIPPPLHF.

The chain is built from TRBV14 and TRBJ2-3; 9 nucleotides match TRBD2. The CDR3 spans 17 residues. Germline assignment: CDR1 SGHDN and CDR2 FVKESK. The V gene end was trimmed by 4 bases and the J gene end by 5 bases; junction bases not matched to a gene: 13. The CDR3 coding sequence is TGTGCCAGCAGCCGTAGCACCGGGACTAGCTGGTTAGATACGCAGTATTTT. Its translation: CASSRSTGTSWLDTQYF.

This clone was observed a handful of times. The chain uses TRBV2 and TRBJ1-3; D gene uncertain. This CDR3 is built from 14 residues. Trimming pared 4 bases from V and 0 bases from J, leaving 7 bases between. The germline gives CDR1 SNHLY, CDR2 FYNNEI. Written as DNA, the CDR3 is TGTGCCAGCAGTGTGGAGGCCTCTGGAAACACCATATATTTT. It yields the protein CASSVEASGNTIYF.

V and J are TRBV11-3 and TRBJ1-2, with 8 bases lining up with TRBD1. Germline V lookup: CDR1 SGHNT, CDR2 YENEEA. The V and J ends lost 5 bases and 5 bases, in that order; junction bases with no gene match: 10. The CDR3 consists of 15 residues. The DNA of the CDR3 is TGTGCCAGCAGCCCACAGGGGACAGGCTTTTATGGCTACACCTTC. Translation: CASSPQGTGFYGYTF.

The chain employs TRBV11-2 and TRBJ2-1, with a tentative D call TRBD2 (6 bases). V gave up 3 bases and J gave up 4 bases, with 10 bases separating them. Per germline, CDR1 SGHAT and CDR2 FQNNGV. This CDR3 is built from 14 residues. DNA for the CDR3: TGTGCCAGCAGCTTGGGCGGGGCATACAATGAGCAGTTCTTC. This encodes CASSLGGAYNEQFF.

On this clone itself: The same CDR3 can be traced to other DNA sequences in this sample. J is TRBJ2-3 and V is TRBV5-1; the D gene is possibly TRBD2 (6 bases). Trimming cost V 0 bases and J 3 bases, with 8 bases left between them. In germline, CDR1 is SGHRS, CDR2 YFSETQ. The CDR3 contains 14 residues. CDR3 DNA: TGCGCCAGCAGCTTGGGTGGGGGGACAGATACGCAGTATTTT. Encoded protein: CASSLGGGTDTQYF.

The chain couples TRBV6-6 to TRBJ2-5; no clear D gene. Looked up from germline, CDR1 is MNHNY and CDR2 is SVGAGI (reference sequence). Trimming shortened V by 4 bases and J by 5 bases, and 5 bases separated the two germline ends. The CDR3 is 11 residues long. The DNA of the CDR3 is TGTGCCAGCAGTTCAGCGGAGACCCAGTACTTC. Translated: CASSSAETQYF.

For this clone: At the DNA level, this CDR3 is encoded by other sequences in the same sample as well. As DNA, the CDR3 is TGCGCCAGCAGCTTGGGGCAGGGAGGCGAAAAACTGTTTTTT. Its protein product is CASSLGQGGEKLFF. The chain uses TRBV5-1 and TRBJ1-4, with D possibly TRBD1 on 5 matching bases. V lost 0 bases and J lost 8, with 11 bases in between. Germline assignment: CDR1 SGHRS and CDR2 YFSETQ. The CDR3 has 14 residues.

The chain combines TRBV18 with TRBJ2-6; D is uncertain. Germline loops: CDR1 KGHSH, CDR2 LQKENI. The CDR3 consists of 18 residues. V gave up 0 bases and J gave up 0 bases, with 12 bases separating them. CDR3 nucleotides: TGTGCCAGCTCACCACCGAGCCAGGCTACCTCTGGGGCCAACGTCCTGACTTTC. Translating it yields CASSPPSQATSGANVLTF.

The chain carries TRBV2 and TRBJ1-4, with TRBD1 as a possible D gene (6 bases). The V gene's germline CDR1 is SNHLY and CDR2 FYNNEI. Trimming took 2 bases from V and 2 from J, leaving 9 bases between them. CDR3 length equals 15 residues. The DNA of the CDR3 is TGTGCCAGCAGTGAATCCGGACAGACTAATGAAAAACTGTTTTTT. Protein product: CASSESGQTNEKLFF.

V gene TRBV7-6 combines with J gene TRBJ2-5; D is ambiguous. Germline V gene data show CDR1 as SGHVS and CDR2 as FNYEAQ. The V end was cut by 2 bases, the J end by 2 bases, with 6 bases between. The CDR3 has 13 residues. CDR3 region: CASSLPGQETQYF. The CDR3 DNA follows: TGTGCCAGCAGCTTACCAGGTCAAGAGACCCAGTACTTC.

This clone was picked up a small number of times. V usage is TRBV6-5 and J usage is TRBJ1-1; D perhaps matches TRBD1 (6 bases). V was pared by 6 bases and J by 6 bases, with 20 bases between. This CDR3 spans 15 amino acids. CDR1 MNHEY and CDR2 SVGAGI come from the germline V gene. Written as DNA, the CDR3 is TGTGCCAGCAGCCCCGTCCTTGGGGGGGGCTCTGAAGCTTTCTTT. Translated, it gives CASSPVLGGGSEAFF.

V gene TRBV5-1 combines with J gene TRBJ2-1, with TRBD2 matching 8 bases. V dropped 4 bases and J dropped 4; count of bases not matched to a gene: 7. CDR1 and CDR2 from the germline V gene are SGHRS and YFSETQ. The CDR3 loop spans 15 amino acids. DNA for the CDR3: TGCGCCAGCAGCCAACTCAGCGGGGGTTACAATGAGCAGTTCTTC. Translating gives CASSQLSGGYNEQFF. The variable domain in full, completed from reference TRBV5-1 and TRBJ2-1, reads KAGVTQTPRYLIKTRGQQVTLSCSPISGHRSVSWYQQTPGQGLQFLFEYFSETQRNKGNFPGRFSGRQFSNSRSEMNVSTLELGDSALYLCASSQLSGGYNEQFFGPGTRLTVL.

This chain joins TRBV4-1 and TRBJ1-2, with TRBD1 matching 9 bases. Germline values: CDR1 MGHRA, CDR2 YSYEKL. V shed 2 bases and J 4 bases; nucleotides not matched to a gene: 8. The CDR3 is 16 residues long. Here the CDR3 DNA reads TGCGCCAGCAGCCAACCACTACAGGGGGCATTCTATGGCTACACCTTC. Protein sequence: CASSQPLQGAFYGYTF.

The gene calls are TRBV2 and TRBJ2-5; 16 bases align to TRBD2. The length of the CDR3 is 19 residues. Germline CDR1 SNHLY, CDR2 FYNNEI. Unmatched junction bases numbered 13, after V lost 4 bases and J lost 5 bases. The CDR3 DNA sequence: TGTGCCAGCAGTGGAGAAATGGGGACTAGCGGGGGGGCTGAGGAGACCCAGTACTTC. Translating gives CASSGEMGTSGGAEETQYF.

The V and J genes are TRBV4-2 and TRBJ2-1; 9 positions agree with TRBD2. Germline assignment: CDR1 LGHNA and CDR2 YNFKEQ. The ends lost 3 bases at V and 6 bases at J; junction bases unmatched: 6. This CDR3 contains 15 residues. CDR3 loop: CASSQRGGGGNEQFF. In nucleotides, the CDR3 is TGTGCCAGCAGCCAGAGAGGCGGGGGGGGCAATGAGCAGTTCTTC.

This clone showed up just once. The chain uses TRBV30 and TRBJ1-2; 7 nucleotides align to TRBD1. V shed 0 bases, J shed 1 base, and the junction held 2 bases outside the gene matches. There are 14 residues in the CDR3. Germline assignment: CDR1 GTSNPN and CDR2 SVGIG (reference sequence). The CDR3 region is CAWSVPGGNYGYTF. DNA for the CDR3: TGTGCCTGGAGTGTGCCAGGGGGTAACTATGGCTACACCTTC.

The chain has TRBV2 and TRBJ1-2, with D unresolved. This CDR3 has 13 amino acids. Germline assignment: CDR1 SNHLY and CDR2 FYNNEI. V lost 3 bases to trimming and J lost 9 bases, with 14 bases between them. Written as DNA, the CDR3 is TGTGCCAGCAGTGACGCGATGGGCCGCAGCTACACCTTC. It encodes CASSDAMGRSYTF.

A few counts support this clone. V is TRBV6-5 and J is TRBJ1-5, with D possibly being TRBD1 (5 bases). The CDR3 sequence is 15 residues long. V lost 2 bases to trimming and J lost 2 bases, with 10 bases between them. From germline, CDR1 is MNHEY and CDR2 SVGAGI. The chain's CDR3 is CASSYKGKGNQPQHF. CDR3 coding DNA: TGTGCCAGCAGTTACAAGGGGAAGGGCAATCAGCCCCAGCATTTT.

This chain links TRBV6-5 with TRBJ2-7; tentative D call: TRBD1 (5 bases). The length of the CDR3 is 13 residues. V lost 6 bases, J lost 3 bases, and 12 bases lay in between. The germline gives CDR1 MNHEY, CDR2 SVGAGI. CDR3 in amino acids: CASRTTARYEQYF. The CDR3 nucleotides read TGTGCCAGCAGAACGACAGCGCGCTACGAGCAGTACTTC.

The chain employs TRBV10-3 and TRBJ2-7; tentatively, D is TRBD2 (5 bases). This CDR3 comprises 13 residues. Germline CDR1 reads ENHRY; CDR2 reads SYGVKD. V was trimmed by 8 bases and J by 1 base, leaving 12 bases between them. In DNA form, the CDR3 reads TGTGCCATCCTGGACTTATCATCCTACGAGCAGTACTTC. Translated, it gives CAILDLSSYEQYF.

V is TRBV27 and J is TRBJ2-5, with a weak D call TRBD2 (5 bases). The J call could be wrong; TRBJ2-7 is a better fit for the DNA end. This CDR3 is built from 16 residues. Germline values: CDR1 MNHEY, CDR2 SMNVEV (reference sequence). The CDR3 DNA is TGTGCCAGCAGTTTATCAGCGGTCGAACCATCCTACGAGCAGTACTTC. Translating gives CASSLSAVEPSYEQYF.

The chain combines TRBV13 with TRBJ1-3; weak D call: TRBD1 (6 bases). V lost 3 bases, J lost 1 base, and 10 bases lay in between. Germline V CDR1 and CDR2: PRHDT, FYEKMQ (reference sequence). The CDR3 is 15 residues long. The CDR3 sequence is CASSFGTGSGNTIYF. CDR3 nucleotides: TGTGCCAGCAGCTTTGGTACAGGGTCTGGAAACACCATATATTTT.

This chain joins TRBV6-5 and TRBJ1-2; the D is unclear. CDR1 and CDR2 from the germline V gene are MNHEY and SVGAGI. The length of the CDR3 is 13 residues. Trimming shortened V by 5 bases and J by 5 bases, and 12 bases separated the two germline ends. Here the CDR3 reads CASSPGHTYGYTF. Written as DNA, the CDR3 is TGTGCCAGCAGTCCGGGTCACACGTATGGCTACACCTTC.